Following are 26 T cell receptor beta chains from one sample sequenced in a study of T cell responses to AZD1222 COVID-19 vaccine. The protocol was immunoSEQ multiplex PCR, while the TCRdb copy is restricted to in-frame clones and leaves out a portion. The table lists 150,000 or so clones, roughly nine tenths of them singletons. The source material was peripheral blood, sampled on day 0 of AZD1222 vaccination. These receptors all come from an adult in good health.

This chain links TRBV21-1 with TRBJ1-5. TRBV21-1 is annotated as a pseudogene. This CDR3 spans 18 amino acids. CDR3 sequence (DNA): TGTGCCAGCAGCAAAATCTTCCGGGGGTCAGGAAGCAATCAGCCCCAGCATTTT. Encoded protein: CASSKIFRGSGSNQPQHF.

The chain couples TRBV6-2 or TRBV6-3 to TRBJ1-2, with 9 bases matching TRBD1. This CDR3 comprises 15 residues. V shed 6 bases, J shed 8 bases, and the junction held 13 bases outside the gene matches. Germline values: CDR1 MNHEY, CDR2 SVGEGT. The CDR3 reads CASSPLQGAVGGYTF. For the CDR3, the DNA is TGTGCCAGCAGCCCACTACAGGGGGCAGTAGGAGGCTACACCTTC.

This chain links TRBV9 with TRBJ2-7; 9 bases line up with TRBD2. Germline CDR1 reads SGDLS; CDR2 reads YYNGEE. V shed 0 bases and J 5 bases; nucleotides not matched to a gene: 9. The CDR3 has 16 residues. Written as DNA, the CDR3 is TGTGCCAGCAGCGTAGGGACCAATAGCGGGGGCCACGAGCAGTACTTC. It translates to CASSVGTNSGGHEQYF.

A single count supports this clone. The chain links TRBV15 to TRBJ2-5; 8 positions agree with TRBD1. V shed 8 bases and J 5 bases; nucleotides not matched to a gene: 7. The germline CDR1 and CDR2 sequences are LNHNV and YYDKDF (reference sequence). The CDR3 totals 13 residues. The CDR3 DNA sequence: TGTGCCACCTACCGGACAGGGTTTGAGACCCAGTACTTC. This encodes CATYRTGFETQYF.

The chain recombines TRBV13 with TRBJ2-5; 7 positions agree with TRBD2. Germline V gives CDR1 PRHDT, CDR2 FYEKMQ (reference sequence). The CDR3 consists of 15 residues. J lost 4 bases, V lost 1 base, and 6 bases had no gene match. The CDR3 here is CASSLVEGGLETQYF. The CDR3 DNA sequence: TGTGCCAGCAGCTTAGTGGAGGGAGGGTTAGAGACCCAGTACTTC.

The chain recombines TRBV30 with TRBJ2-1, with 8 bases lining up with TRBD2. The CDR3 length is 15 residues. From germline, CDR1 is GTSNPN and CDR2 SVGIG (reference sequence). Unmatched junction bases numbered 17, after V lost 0 bases and J lost 16 bases. CDR3 DNA: TGTGCCTGGAGTGTAGGTGTTGCATTTCGAGCGGGAGACTTCTTC. Its translation: CAWSVGVAFRAGDFF.

The rearrangement uses TRBV30 and TRBJ1-6; 7 bases are a match to TRBD1. The CDR3 has 14 residues. CDR1 and CDR2 from the germline V gene are GTSNPN and SVGIG (reference sequence). Losses at the gene ends were 3 bases for V and 10 bases for J; bases not matched to a gene: 9. DNA for the CDR3: TGTGCCTGGAGGGTGACAGGGAGGAACTCACCCCTCCACTTT. This codes for CAWRVTGRNSPLHF.

The sample holds a few counts of this clone. This sequence joins TRBV14 and TRBJ2-7, with 7 bases lining up with TRBD2. From germline, CDR1 is SGHDN and CDR2 FVKESK. V was pared by 1 base and J by 3 bases, with 6 bases of the junction left unmatched. The CDR3 length is 15 residues. This CDR3 is CASSQGSGTNYEQYF. CDR3 DNA: TGTGCCAGCAGCCAAGGCAGCGGGACTAACTACGAGCAGTACTTC.

The CDR3 is CASSHLDRGGGYTF. For the CDR3, the DNA is TGTGCCAGCAGCCATCTGGACAGGGGAGGCGGCTACACCTTC. The J gene is TRBJ1-2, the V gene TRBV4-2; 9 bases match TRBD1. The CDR3 is 14 residues long. CDR1 is LGHNA and CDR2 is YNFKEQ in the germline V gene. V lost 3 bases and J lost 8; bases outside the gene matches: 7.

The V gene is TRBV7-9, the J gene TRBJ1-2, with D uncertain. V was pared by 2 bases and J by 1 base, with 5 bases between. The germline gives CDR1 SEHNR, CDR2 FQNEAQ (reference sequence). This CDR3 is 13 amino acids long. The CDR3 is CASSLKNNYGYTF. CDR3 coding DNA: TGTGCCAGCAGCTTAAAGAATAACTATGGCTACACCTTC.

This clone appeared a single time. The chain joins TRBV25-1 to TRBJ2-2, with no clear D. Trimming pared 3 bases from V and 2 bases from J, leaving 7 bases between. Germline CDR1 and CDR2: MGHDK and SYGVNS. CDR3 size: 14 residues. CDR3 amino acids: CASSDRYNTGELFF. Written as DNA, the CDR3 is TGTGCCAGCAGTGATAGGTACAACACCGGGGAGCTGTTTTTT.

This clone was found a few times. The V gene is TRBV4-2, the J gene TRBJ2-1, with D tentatively TRBD2 (5 bases). Germline V CDR1 and CDR2: LGHNA, YNFKEQ. Trimming took 3 bases from V and 0 from J, leaving 15 bases between them. The CDR3 covers 17 residues. CDR3 DNA: TGTGCCAGCAGCCAGGAAGGTAGCGCGTCCTCCTACAATGAGCAGTTCTTC. Translation: CASSQEGSASSYNEQFF.

The chain combines TRBV19 with TRBJ2-1; D gene ambiguous. The ends were cut back, 3 bases at V and 3 bases at J, with 0 bases in the middle. The germline gives CDR1 LNHDA, CDR2 SQIVND (reference sequence). The CDR3 runs 11 residues. The CDR3 DNA sequence: TGTGCCAGTAGTATCTACAATGAGCAGTTCTTC. Translation gives CASSIYNEQFF.

The genes are TRBV7-3 and TRBJ2-1; no clear D. The length of the CDR3 is 14 residues. Per the germline V gene, CDR1 is SGHTA and CDR2 is FQGTGA. Trimming stripped 1 base from V and 6 bases from J, with 10 bases between. CDR3 amino acids: CASSLKGSFNEQFF. In DNA, the CDR3 is TGTGCCAGCAGCTTAAAAGGTAGCTTCAATGAGCAGTTCTTC.

The rearrangement uses TRBV12-3 or TRBV12-4 and TRBJ2-5; D not certain. The CDR3 contains 13 residues. Trimming took off 3 bases at V and 0 bases at J, with 5 bases between the two ends. CDR3 loop: CASSLVYQETQYF. In DNA form, the CDR3 reads TGTGCCAGCAGTTTGGTGTACCAAGAGACCCAGTACTTC.

Worth noting for this clone: At one end, the junction sequence differs from germline, possibly due to a read error. V gene TRBV7-2 combines with J gene TRBJ2-4, with 9 bases fitting TRBD1. Germline V gives CDR1 SGHTA, CDR2 FQGNSA. The CDR3 loop spans 13 amino acids. The CDR3 DNA is TGTGCCAGCAGCTCTAGTGGGGACAGGGTGGAACTCTTC. Translation: CASSSSGDRVELF.

This clone was detected only once. This chain uses TRBV13 with TRBJ2-7; 11 nucleotides match TRBD2. Trimming cost V 1 base and J 5 bases; bases outside gene matches: 7. The germline V gene encodes CDR1 PRHDT and CDR2 FYEKMQ (reference sequence). This CDR3 has 16 amino acids. The CDR3 is CASSLVGSGRAHEQYF. The CDR3 DNA sequence: TGTGCCAGCAGCTTAGTGGGTAGCGGGAGGGCCCACGAGCAGTACTTC.

In DNA, the CDR3 is TGTGCCAGCAGTTTCGGAGGCCCCCCACCCTACGAGCAGTACTTC. Translated: CASSFGGPPPYEQYF. The chain is built from TRBV28 and TRBJ2-7; TRBD2 is a possible D gene (5 bases). The germline V and J ends were trimmed by 3 bases and 2 bases, with 14 bases remaining between them. Germline V gives CDR1 MDHEN, CDR2 SYDVKM. This CDR3 contains 15 residues.

The chain has TRBV10-1 and TRBJ1-1, with D unresolved. Germline V gives CDR1 WNHNN, CDR2 SYGVQD (reference sequence). Trimming pared 3 bases from V and 6 bases from J, leaving 8 bases between. This CDR3 region has 12 residues. The CDR3 sequence is CASSDLGAEAFF. The DNA of the CDR3 is TGCGCCAGCAGTGATTTGGGCGCTGAAGCTTTCTTT.

The chain joins TRBV15 to TRBJ1-1; 7 bases line up with TRBD1. The CDR3 is 16 amino acids. V trimming: 0 bases; J trimming: 5 bases; junction bases outside the gene matches: 9. Germline assignment: CDR1 LNHNV and CDR2 YYDKDF (reference sequence). Written as DNA, the CDR3 is TGTGCCACCAGCAGAGACCCGGACAGGCTTGGGACTGAAGCTTTCTTT. Translated: CATSRDPDRLGTEAFF.

The rearrangement links TRBV5-4 to TRBJ1-3; D is ambiguous. This CDR3 has 16 amino acids. Germline V lookup: CDR1 SGHNT, CDR2 YYREEE (reference sequence). Trimming shortened V by 2 bases and J by 0 bases, and 12 bases separated the two germline ends. The CDR3 nucleotides are TGTGCCAGCAGCTTTACAGCCACCTACTCTGGAAACACCATATATTTT. Its protein product is CASSFTATYSGNTIYF.

The chain uses TRBV5-1 and TRBJ2-7, with D tentatively TRBD2 (6 bases). Germline CDR1 is SGHRS and CDR2 is YFSETQ. Trimming left V 1 base short and J 2 bases short, with 19 bases between. The CDR3 runs to 17 residues. In nucleotides, the CDR3 is TGCGCCAGCAGCTTGATAGTGGGGCGGGATGACCCCTACGAGCAGTACTTC. Its protein product is CASSLIVGRDDPYEQYF.

This clone occurred once. The gene calls are TRBV6-5 and TRBJ2-3, with no clear D. V lost 8 bases to trimming and J lost 0 bases, with 12 bases between them. Germline V gives CDR1 MNHEY, CDR2 SVGAGI. The CDR3 is made up of 14 amino acids. The CDR3 DNA reads as TGTGCCAGCCGACGGATTATTAGCACAGATACGCAGTATTTT. This codes for CASRRIISTDTQYF.

The J gene is TRBJ1-2, the V gene TRBV28, with a tentative D call TRBD1 (5 bases). The CDR3 consists of 13 residues. The V gene lost 2 bases and the J gene lost 8 bases, with 12 bases spanning the gap. Germline values: CDR1 MDHEN, CDR2 SYDVKM. In DNA form, the CDR3 reads TGTGCCAGCAGTTTAGGGGGTCTTGGGGGCTACACCTTC. Its translation: CASSLGGLGGYTF.

This clone came up a few times. This chain connects TRBV28 to TRBJ1-2, with 9 bases lining up with TRBD1. V lost 3 bases to trimming and J lost 2 bases; unmatched junction nucleotides: 4. The CDR3 runs to 15 residues. Germline lookup yields CDR1 MDHEN and CDR2 SYDVKM. The CDR3 DNA follows: TGTGCCAGCAGTTTGTGGACAGGGGACAACTATGGCTACACCTTC. Protein: CASSLWTGDNYGYTF.

V is TRBV5-1 and J is TRBJ1-4; 8 bases fit TRBD1. The CDR3 spans 14 residues. Germline V gene data show CDR1 as SGHRS and CDR2 as YFSETQ. Trimming at V came to 4 bases and at J to 5 bases, leaving 4 bases not matched to a gene. CDR3 nucleotides: TGCGCCAGCAGCCTACAGGGGGGAAATGAAAAACTGTTTTTT. Protein sequence: CASSLQGGNEKLFF.